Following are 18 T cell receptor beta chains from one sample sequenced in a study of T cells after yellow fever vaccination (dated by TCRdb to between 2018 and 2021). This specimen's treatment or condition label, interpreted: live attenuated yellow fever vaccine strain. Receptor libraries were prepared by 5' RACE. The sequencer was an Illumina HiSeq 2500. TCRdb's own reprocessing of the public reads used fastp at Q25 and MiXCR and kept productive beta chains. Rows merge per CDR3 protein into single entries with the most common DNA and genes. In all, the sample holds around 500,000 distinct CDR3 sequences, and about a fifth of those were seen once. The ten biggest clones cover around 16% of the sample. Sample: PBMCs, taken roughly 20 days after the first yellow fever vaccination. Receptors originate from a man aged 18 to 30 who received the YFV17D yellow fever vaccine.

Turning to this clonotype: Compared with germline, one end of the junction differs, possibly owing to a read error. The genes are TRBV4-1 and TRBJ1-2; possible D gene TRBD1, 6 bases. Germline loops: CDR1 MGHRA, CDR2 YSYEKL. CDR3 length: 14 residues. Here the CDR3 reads CASSRGPSRGGYIF. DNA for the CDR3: TGCGCCAGCAGCCGGGGGCCGTCGAGGGGTGGCTACATCTTC.

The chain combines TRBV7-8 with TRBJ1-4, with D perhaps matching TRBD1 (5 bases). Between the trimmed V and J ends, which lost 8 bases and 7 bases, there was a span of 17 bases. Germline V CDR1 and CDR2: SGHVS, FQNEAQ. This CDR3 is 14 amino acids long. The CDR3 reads CASGHGRGLEKLFF. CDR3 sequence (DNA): TGTGCCAGCGGCCATGGGAGGGGACTTGAAAAACTGTTTTTT.

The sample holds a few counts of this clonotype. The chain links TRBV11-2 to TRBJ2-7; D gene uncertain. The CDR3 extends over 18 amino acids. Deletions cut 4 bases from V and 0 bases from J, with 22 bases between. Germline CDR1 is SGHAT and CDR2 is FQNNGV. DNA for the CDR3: TGTGCCAGCAGCTCACGCCGACTTAGCCTGAAGGGCTCCTACGAGCAGTACTTC. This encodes CASSSRRLSLKGSYEQYF.

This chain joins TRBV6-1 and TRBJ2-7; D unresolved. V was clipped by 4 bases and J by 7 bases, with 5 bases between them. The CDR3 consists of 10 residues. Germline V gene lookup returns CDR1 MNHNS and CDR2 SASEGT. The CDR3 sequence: CASSVKEQYF. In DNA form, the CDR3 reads TGTGCCAGCAGTGTTAAAGAGCAGTACTTC.

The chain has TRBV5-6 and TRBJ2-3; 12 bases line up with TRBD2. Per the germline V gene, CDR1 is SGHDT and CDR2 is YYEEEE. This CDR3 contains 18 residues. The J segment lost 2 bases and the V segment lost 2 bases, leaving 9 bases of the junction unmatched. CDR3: CASSFLAGGPIDTDTQYF. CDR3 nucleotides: TGTGCCAGCAGCTTCCTAGCGGGGGGGCCCATCGACACAGATACGCAGTATTTT.

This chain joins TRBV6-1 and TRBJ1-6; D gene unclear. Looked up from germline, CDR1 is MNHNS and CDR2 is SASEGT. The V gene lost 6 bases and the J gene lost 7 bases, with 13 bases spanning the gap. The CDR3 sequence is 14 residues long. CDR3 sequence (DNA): TGTGCCAGCAGGAGCGTGGTAATCAATTCACCCCTCCACTTT. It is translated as CASRSVVINSPLHF.

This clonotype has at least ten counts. CDR3 residues: CASSTSGAVYNEQFF. DNA of the CDR3: TGTGCCAGCAGCACGAGCGGGGCGGTCTACAATGAGCAGTTCTTC. The chain links TRBV7-2 to TRBJ2-1; 7 positions match TRBD2. J gave up 3 bases and V 5 bases, and 7 bases lay outside the gene matches. This CDR3 comprises 15 residues. Germline CDR1 reads SGHTA; CDR2 reads FQGNSA.

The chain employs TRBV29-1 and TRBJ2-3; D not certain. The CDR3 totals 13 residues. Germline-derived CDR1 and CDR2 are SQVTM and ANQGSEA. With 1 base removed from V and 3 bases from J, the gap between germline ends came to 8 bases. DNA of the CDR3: TGCAGCGTTGAAGGTACAGAAACAGATACGCAGTATTTT. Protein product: CSVEGTETDTQYF.

The chain's CDR3 is CASSLRGGSDTQYF. The CDR3 DNA reads TGTGCCAGCAGTTTACGGGGGGGCTCAGATACGCAGTATTTT. V gene TRBV12-3 or TRBV12-4 combines with J gene TRBJ2-3; TRBD2 aligns across 8 bases. This CDR3 is 14 amino acids long. The J segment lost 4 bases and the V segment lost 2 bases, leaving 2 bases of the junction unmatched.

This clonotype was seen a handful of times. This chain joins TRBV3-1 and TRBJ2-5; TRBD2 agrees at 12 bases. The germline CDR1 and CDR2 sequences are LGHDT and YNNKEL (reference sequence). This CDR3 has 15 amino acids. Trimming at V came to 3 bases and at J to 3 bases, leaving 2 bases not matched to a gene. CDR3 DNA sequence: TGTGCCAGCAGCCAGCTAGCGGGGGGGAAAGAGACCCAGTACTTC. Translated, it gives CASSQLAGGKETQYF.

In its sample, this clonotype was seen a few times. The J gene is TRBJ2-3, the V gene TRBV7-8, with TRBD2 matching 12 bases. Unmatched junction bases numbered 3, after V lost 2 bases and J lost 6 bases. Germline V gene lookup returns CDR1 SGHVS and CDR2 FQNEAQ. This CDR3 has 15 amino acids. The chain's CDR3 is CASSLRLAGVDTQYF. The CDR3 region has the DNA TGTGCCAGCAGCTTACGACTAGCGGGGGTGGATACGCAGTATTTT.

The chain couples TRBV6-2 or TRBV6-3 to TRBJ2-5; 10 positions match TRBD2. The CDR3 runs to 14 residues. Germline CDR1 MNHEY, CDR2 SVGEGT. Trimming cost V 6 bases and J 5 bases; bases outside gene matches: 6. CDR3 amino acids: CASRHSGGLETQYF. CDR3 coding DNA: TGTGCCAGCAGGCATAGCGGGGGGTTGGAGACCCAGTACTTC.

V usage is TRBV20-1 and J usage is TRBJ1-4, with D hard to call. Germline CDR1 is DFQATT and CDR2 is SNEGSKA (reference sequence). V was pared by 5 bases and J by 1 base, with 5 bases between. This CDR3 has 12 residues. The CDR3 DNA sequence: TGCAGTGCTCCTAGAACTAATGAAAAACTGTTTTTT. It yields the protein CSAPRTNEKLFF.

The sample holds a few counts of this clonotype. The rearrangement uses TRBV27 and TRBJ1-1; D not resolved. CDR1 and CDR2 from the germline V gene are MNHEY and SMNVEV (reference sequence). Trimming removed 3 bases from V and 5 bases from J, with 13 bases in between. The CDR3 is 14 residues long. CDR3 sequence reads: CASSFRPLGTEAFF. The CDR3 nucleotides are TGTGCCAGCAGTTTTCGACCCCTGGGGACTGAAGCTTTCTTT.

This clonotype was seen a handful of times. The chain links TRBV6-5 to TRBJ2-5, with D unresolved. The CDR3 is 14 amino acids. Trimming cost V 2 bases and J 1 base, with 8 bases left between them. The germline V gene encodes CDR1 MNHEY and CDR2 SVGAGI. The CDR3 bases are TGTGCCAGCAGTTACGTGGCAGCCCAAGAGACCCAGTACTTC. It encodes CASSYVAAQETQYF.

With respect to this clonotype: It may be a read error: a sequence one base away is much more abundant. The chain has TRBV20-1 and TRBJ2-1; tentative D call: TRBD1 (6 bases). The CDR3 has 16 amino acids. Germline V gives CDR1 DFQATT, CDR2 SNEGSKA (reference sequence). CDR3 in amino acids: CCARGTGHHSYNEQFF. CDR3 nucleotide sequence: TGCTGTGCTAGAGGCACAGGGCACCACTCCTACAATGAGCAGTTCTTC.

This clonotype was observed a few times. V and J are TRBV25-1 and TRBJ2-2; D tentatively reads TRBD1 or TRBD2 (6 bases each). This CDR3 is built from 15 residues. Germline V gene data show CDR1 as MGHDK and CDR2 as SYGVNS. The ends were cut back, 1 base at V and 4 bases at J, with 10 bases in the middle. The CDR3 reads CASSESGGGTGELFF. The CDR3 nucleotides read TGTGCCAGCAGTGAATCCGGGGGCGGCACCGGGGAGCTGTTTTTT.

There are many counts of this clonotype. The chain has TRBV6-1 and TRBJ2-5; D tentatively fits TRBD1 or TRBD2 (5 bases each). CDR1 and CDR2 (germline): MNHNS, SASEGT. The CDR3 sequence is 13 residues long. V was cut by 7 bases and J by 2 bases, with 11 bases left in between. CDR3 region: CASTRGEQETQYF. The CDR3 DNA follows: TGTGCCAGCACCCGAGGGGAGCAAGAGACCCAGTACTTC.